Listed below are T cell receptor beta chains from one sample, sequenced in a study of shared T cell receptors in the human thymus. Repertoires were generated with immunoSEQ multiplex PCR, while TCRdb's copy carries only in-frame clones and drops some. The top ten clones hold 0.0095% to 0.011% of a sample with 550,000 to 800,000 clones, over 75% of them seen once. This sample was also put to use in a study of human thymus T cells.

The sequencing input was thymocytes. The origin of the receptors is a girl less than two years old with a congenital heart defect. CDR3s include the opening cysteine and the closing phenylalanine or tryptophan. A D gene is named only where the DNA matches it firmly. Not every row has a clone size; where given, it reads once, few, many or a size class.

TRBJ2-3	TRBV18	TRBD2	.	CATGTTAPSTDTQYF	TGTGCCACCGGGACTACGGCTCCTAGCACAGATACGCAGTATTTT
TRBJ2-6	TRBV7-2	TRBD1	.	CASIPWTGRSGANVLTF	TGTGCCAGCATCCCCTGGACAGGACGCTCTGGGGCCAACGTCCTGACTTTC
TRBJ2-2	TRBV5-1	TRBD1	.	CASSPDRGLNTGELFF	TGCGCCAGCAGCCCGGACAGGGGTTTGAACACCGGGGAGCTGTTTTTT
TRBJ2-7	TRBV7-6	.	.	CASSSSWGGAVYEQYF	TGTGCCAGCAGCTCCTCTTGGGGGGGGGCGGTTTACGAGCAGTACTTC
TRBJ1-5	TRBV6-1	.	.	CASSVRSDSNQPQHF	TGTGCCAGCAGCGTTCGTAGTGATAGCAATCAGCCCCAGCATTTT
TRBJ1-2	TRBV5-5	.	few	CASSLIAVPYGYTF	TGTGCCAGCAGCTTGATAGCGGTGCCCTATGGCTACACCTTC
TRBJ2-5	TRBV15	.	few	CATSRVGPKETQYF	TGTGCCACCAGCAGAGTGGGGCCCAAAGAGACCCAGTACTTC
TRBJ2-3	TRBV4-3	TRBD2	.	CASSQGASGVDTQYF	TGCGCCAGCAGCCAAGGGGCTAGCGGGGTTGATACGCAGTATTTT
TRBJ2-7	TRBV6-6	TRBD1	few	CASSYRRDRSLYEQYF	TGTGCCAGCAGTTACCGCCGGGACAGGTCCCTCTACGAGCAGTACTTC
TRBJ2-7	TRBV28	TRBD1	.	CASSFAGGRYEQYF	TGTGCCAGCAGTTTCGCAGGGGGACGCTACGAGCAGTACTTC